The 27 T cell receptor beta chains listed next were all sequenced from one sample in a study of T cells in Graves' hyperthyroidism and ophthalmopathy. RNA transcripts gave rise to amplified TCR beta CDR3 regions. An initial round of RT-PCR targeting the TCR CDR3 relied on the HTBI primer set. TCRdb ran MiXCR on the multiplex PCR reads and lists one entry per CDR3 protein. This table holds 500,000 to 750,000 distinct CDR3 sequences, around 16% found once. Sequencing input: blood. All receptors derive from a woman aged 30 to 39 with Graves' hyperthyroidism.

The table lists this clonotype with many counts. The chain has TRBV28 and TRBJ2-3; D gene unclear. The CDR3 sequence is 17 residues long. Germline assignment: CDR1 MDHEN and CDR2 SYDVKM. Trimming pared 5 bases from V and 1 base from J, leaving 19 bases between. CDR3 nucleotides: TGTGCCAGCAGTCTCCATCCGGCTTACTCGGGCACAGATACGCAGTATTTT. Amino acids: CASSLHPAYSGTDTQYF.

In its sample, this clonotype was seen many times. The chain is built from TRBV3-1 and TRBJ2-1; D possibly corresponds to TRBD2 (5 bases). Trimming shortened V by 0 bases and J by 0 bases, and 9 bases separated the two germline ends. The CDR3 consists of 16 residues. Germline CDR1 LGHDT, CDR2 YNNKEL (reference sequence). The CDR3 region has the DNA TGTGCCAGCAGCCAAGATTCCAGCGGCTCCTACAATGAGCAGTTCTTC. Translation: CASSQDSSGSYNEQFF.

This clonotype has ten or more counts. J is TRBJ2-3 and V is TRBV7-9, with D hard to call. The V gene lost 8 bases and the J gene lost 4 bases, with 10 bases spanning the gap. Germline V gene data show CDR1 as SEHNR and CDR2 as FQNEAQ (reference sequence). The CDR3 loop spans 12 amino acids. The CDR3 nucleotides read TGTGCCAGCGGGATGACCCCAGATACGCAGTATTTT. This codes for CASGMTPDTQYF.

This clonotype was seen a few times. The V gene is TRBV6-2 or TRBV6-3, the J gene TRBJ2-3; 7 nucleotides align to TRBD2. Germline V gene data show CDR1 as MNHEY and CDR2 as SVGEGT. This CDR3 comprises 15 residues. V was clipped by 3 bases and J by 2 bases; unmatched bases: 5. The CDR3 region is CASSYGREFTDTQYF. Written as DNA, the CDR3 is TGTGCCAGCAGTTATGGGCGGGAGTTCACAGATACGCAGTATTTT.

In this sample, this clonotype turned up many times. This chain connects TRBV9 to TRBJ2-3, with a possible D match to TRBD1 (5 bases). From germline, CDR1 is SGDLS and CDR2 YYNGEE. The CDR3 loop spans 13 amino acids. V was trimmed by 4 bases and J by 5 bases, leaving 11 bases between them. The chain's CDR3 is CASSIQERDTQYF. Here the CDR3 DNA reads TGTGCCAGCAGCATACAGGAAAGAGATACGCAGTATTTT.

The table lists this clonotype with many counts. CDR3 protein: CATSVPGHPSYEQYF. The CDR3 nucleotides are TGTGCCACCAGTGTCCCAGGACACCCCTCCTACGAGCAGTACTTC. The chain couples TRBV24-1 to TRBJ2-7; a possible D gene is TRBD1 (5 bases). V lost 5 bases and J 0 bases, leaving 13 bases between the germline ends. The CDR3 consists of 15 residues. Germline V gene lookup returns CDR1 KGHDR and CDR2 SFDVKD.

This clonotype appeared many times. The rearrangement joins TRBV28 to TRBJ2-7; weak D call: TRBD2 (6 bases). There are 15 residues in the CDR3. The V end lost 4 bases, the J end lost 3 bases, and 16 bases lay between the germline ends. Germline loops: CDR1 MDHEN, CDR2 SYDVKM. The CDR3 nucleotides are TGTGCCAGCAGTTCCCCCCGCGGGGTACGCTACGAGCAGTACTTC. This encodes CASSSPRGVRYEQYF.

This clonotype was seen repeatedly, ten times or more. V and J are TRBV4-1 and TRBJ2-7; either TRBD1 or TRBD2 may fit D (5 bases each). Per the germline V gene, CDR1 is MGHRA and CDR2 is YSYEKL. V lost 1 base and J lost 0, with 13 bases in between. The CDR3 runs to 16 residues. CDR3 amino acids: CASSQGGVRSSYEQYF. The CDR3 DNA reads as TGCGCCAGCAGCCAAGGAGGGGTCAGGAGCTCCTACGAGCAGTACTTC.

There are many counts of this clonotype. The J gene is TRBJ2-1, the V gene TRBV9, with TRBD2 identical over 12 bases. The germline CDR1 and CDR2 sequences are SGDLS and YYNGEE. The V and J ends lost 4 bases and 6 bases, in that order; junction bases with no gene match: 8. CDR3 length: 16 residues. The CDR3 protein is CASSSRPTSGSNEQFF. CDR3 nucleotides: TGTGCCAGCAGCAGCAGACCGACTAGCGGGAGCAATGAGCAGTTCTTC.

About this clonotype itself: A much larger clone differs by one base, so this may be a read error. Because it lacks the conserved phenylalanine or tryptophan at the end, this CDR3 is likely a read error. The CDR3 sequence is CASSESGIWTEAFL. The CDR3 nucleotides are TGTGCCAGCAGTGAAAGTGGGATTTGGACTGAAGCTTTCCTT. The chain couples TRBV6-1 to TRBJ1-1; D is uncertain. Deletions cut 2 bases from V and 5 bases from J, with 12 bases between. This CDR3 has 14 amino acids. Germline assignment: CDR1 MNHNS and CDR2 SASEGT.

The chain combines TRBV19 with TRBJ2-2; the match to TRBD2 covers 10 bases. V trimming: 3 bases; J trimming: 6 bases; junction bases outside the gene matches: 13. This CDR3 has 18 residues. Germline CDR1 and CDR2: LNHDA and SQIVND (reference sequence). CDR3 DNA: TGTGCCAGTAGTATGGGCCTAGCGGGAGAAGGGTCGGCCGGGGAGCTGTTTTTT. This codes for CASSMGLAGEGSAGELFF.

There are many counts of this clonotype. An end of the junction differs from the germline gene, which may be a read error. J is TRBJ2-7 and V is TRBV6-1, with 8 bases identical to TRBD2. The CDR3 length is 15 residues. Germline CDR1 is MNHNS and CDR2 is SASEGT. The CDR3 loop is CASRPPGLGSHEQYF. The CDR3 nucleotides read TGTGCCAGCAGACCTCCGGGACTAGGCTCCCACGAGCAGTACTTC.

This clonotype was recorded many times. This chain uses TRBV5-1 with TRBJ1-4; D is unclear. Trimming stripped 4 bases from V and 1 base from J, with 20 bases between. Germline CDR1 reads SGHRS; CDR2 reads YFSETQ. This CDR3 is 18 amino acids long. The CDR3 DNA is TGCGCCAGCAGCACGCAGGCGGGCGGGAGGCTAACTAATGAAAAACTGTTTTTT. Protein sequence: CASSTQAGGRLTNEKLFF.

This clonotype was recorded at least ten times. The chain has TRBV7-3 and TRBJ2-1, with 9 bases fitting TRBD2. V gave up 2 bases and J gave up 4 bases; unmatched junction bases: 3. This CDR3 is built from 15 residues. Germline V gene sequence: CDR1 SGHTA, CDR2 FQGTGA. CDR3 protein: CASSLDSGRYNEQFF. For the CDR3, the DNA is TGTGCCAGCAGCTTAGACAGCGGGAGGTACAATGAGCAGTTCTTC.

The table lists this clonotype with a few counts. The chain has TRBV27 and TRBJ2-7, with D possibly TRBD1 on 5 matching bases. The germline CDR1 and CDR2 sequences are MNHEY and SMNVEV (reference sequence). This CDR3 is 14 amino acids long. Deletions cut 2 bases from V and 1 base from J, with 9 bases between. CDR3: CASSLKGSSYEQYF. The DNA for the CDR3 is TGTGCCAGCAGTTTAAAGGGGTCATCCTACGAGCAGTACTTC.

This clonotype has ten or more counts. The rearrangement links TRBV5-5 to TRBJ2-1; the D gene is possibly TRBD2 (5 bases). The CDR3 has 16 amino acids. The V and J ends lost 0 bases and 2 bases respectively, with 12 bases between them. Germline V gene sequence: CDR1 SGHKS, CDR2 YYEKEE (reference sequence). The CDR3 coding sequence is TGTGCCAGCAGCTTGGCACTAGGGCCGACCTACAATGAGCAGTTCTTC. Protein product: CASSLALGPTYNEQFF.

This clonotype showed up many times. The chain has TRBV2 and TRBJ1-2; TRBD1 agrees at 9 bases. The CDR3 is 13 residues long. V lost 6 bases to trimming and J lost 6 bases; unmatched junction nucleotides: 5. Per germline, CDR1 SNHLY and CDR2 FYNNEI. CDR3 residues: CASSRGQGDGYTF. Here the CDR3 DNA reads TGTGCCAGCAGCCGGGGACAGGGTGATGGCTACACCTTC. The variable domain in full, completed from reference TRBV2 and TRBJ1-2, reads EPEVTQTPSHQVTQMGQEVILRCVPISNHLYFYWYRQILGQKVEFLVSFYNNEISEKSEIFDDQFSVERPDGSNFTLKIRSTKLEDSAMYFCASSRGQGDGYTFGSGTRLTVV.

The chain joins TRBV5-1 to TRBJ1-1; no clear D. CDR1 and CDR2 from the germline V gene are SGHRS and YFSETQ. The V and J ends lost 4 bases and 4 bases respectively, with 17 bases between them. This CDR3 comprises 15 residues. The CDR3 region is CASSITPAVGTEAFF. In DNA, the CDR3 is TGCGCCAGCAGCATTACACCCGCGGTGGGCACTGAAGCTTTCTTT.

The sample holds a few counts of this clonotype. V usage is TRBV4-2 and J usage is TRBJ2-7, with a weak D call TRBD2 (6 bases). CDR3 length equals 16 residues. From germline, CDR1 is LGHNA and CDR2 YNFKEQ. V shed 3 bases and J shed 2 bases, with 17 bases lying between them. This CDR3 is CASSQEPGLDPYEQYF. As DNA, the CDR3 is TGTGCCAGCAGCCAGGAACCGGGACTCGATCCCTACGAGCAGTACTTC.

This clonotype showed up just a few times. V usage is TRBV7-8 and J usage is TRBJ1-5; 7 bases align to TRBD1. V shed 5 bases and J 6 bases; nucleotides not matched to a gene: 7. Per the germline V gene, CDR1 is SGHVS and CDR2 is FQNEAQ. CDR3 length equals 14 residues. This CDR3 reads CASSIRQGVQPQHF. Here the CDR3 DNA reads TGTGCCAGCAGCATACGACAGGGAGTTCAGCCCCAGCATTTT. Using reference TRBV7-8 and TRBJ1-5 for the parts outside the CDR3, the full variable domain is GAGVSQSPRYKVAKRGQDVALRCDPISGHVSLFWYQQALGQGPEFLTYFQNEAQLDKSGLPSDRFFAERPEGSVSTLKIQRTQQEDSAVYLCASSIRQGVQPQHFGDGTRLSIL.

The sample holds a few counts of this clonotype. This chain uses TRBV6-1 with TRBJ2-1; perhaps TRBD2 as D (6 bases). V was clipped by 4 bases and J by 7 bases, with 14 bases between them. Germline V lookup: CDR1 MNHNS, CDR2 SASEGT. The CDR3 consists of 14 residues. CDR3: CASSVSGSGNEQFF. The CDR3 DNA reads TGTGCCAGCAGTGTATCCGGGAGTGGGAATGAGCAGTTCTTC.

This clonotype was counted at least ten times. V and J are TRBV2 and TRBJ2-5, with D unclear. This CDR3 contains 13 residues. With 2 bases removed from V and 3 bases from J, the gap between germline ends came to 7 bases. Germline V gives CDR1 SNHLY, CDR2 FYNNEI. CDR3 amino acids: CASSELPKETQYF. The CDR3 DNA reads as TGTGCCAGCAGTGAATTGCCGAAAGAGACCCAGTACTTC.

V is TRBV18 and J is TRBJ2-3; no firm D call. Trimming removed 5 bases at V and 1 base at J, with 10 bases between. From germline, CDR1 is KGHSH and CDR2 LQKENI. This CDR3 has 14 amino acids. CDR3 bases: TGTGCCAGCTCATCCAGCATCGGCACAGATACGCAGTATTTT. Its translation is CASSSSIGTDTQYF.

This clonotype appeared many times. The rearrangement joins TRBV7-2 to TRBJ2-7, with 11 bases aligning to TRBD2. Germline assignment: CDR1 SGHTA and CDR2 FQGNSA. This CDR3 has 16 residues. The junction had 12 bases not matched to a gene; V was cut back by 4 bases and J by 7 bases. CDR3 bases: TGTGCCAGCAGCTCGTGGAGTAGCGGGAGGGCCCGTGAGCAGTACTTC. It codes for CASSSWSSGRAREQYF.

This clonotype was found a few times. In DNA form, the CDR3 reads TGTGCCTGTATAGGGACTAGCGGGAACCACGAGCAGTACTTC. Amino acids: CACIGTSGNHEQYF. V usage is TRBV30 and J usage is TRBJ2-7; 13 bases align to TRBD2. Germline CDR1 and CDR2: GTSNPN and SVGIG (reference sequence). V was clipped by 6 bases and J by 5 bases; unmatched bases: 7. The CDR3 is 14 residues long. The variable domain in full, with the rest retrieved from reference TRBV30 and TRBJ2-7, is SQTIHQWPATLVQPVGSPLSLECTVEGTSNPNLYWYRQAAGRGLQLLFYSVGIGQISSEVPQNLSASRPQDRQFILSSKKLLLSDSGFYLCACIGTSGNHEQYFGPGTRLTVT.

This clonotype was detected ten times or more. The chain has TRBV7-2 and TRBJ2-3; maybe TRBD2 (6 bases). CDR1 and CDR2 from the germline V gene are SGHTA and FQGNSA. The CDR3 loop spans 17 amino acids. Between the trimmed V and J ends, which lost 2 bases and 3 bases, there was a span of 18 bases. In nucleotides, the CDR3 is TGTGCCAGCAGCTTACGCGCGGACGGGAGTGAGACAGATACGCAGTATTTT. Protein sequence: CASSLRADGSETDTQYF.

This clonotype was seen at least ten times. The rearrangement links TRBV12-3 or TRBV12-4 to TRBJ2-3; 9 bases fit TRBD2. This CDR3 region has 15 residues. J gave up 3 bases and V 3 bases, and 4 bases lay outside the gene matches. CDR3 sequence reads: CASSFPREGTDTQYF. The CDR3 DNA is TGTGCCAGCAGTTTCCCGCGGGAGGGTACAGATACGCAGTATTTT.